This TCR beta chain was identified during a study of breast tumors, draining lymph nodes, adjacent tissues. Samples came from axillary lymph nodes draining the breast cancer. TCRdb re-called the multiplex PCR reads through MiXCR, storing one row per CDR3 protein. The sample contains some 250,000 distinct CDR3 sequences, less than 40% of which appear only once. V gave up 5 bases and J gave up 4 bases; unmatched junction bases: 6. Per germline, CDR1 DFQATT and CDR2 SNEGSKA (reference sequence). The CDR3 covers 16 residues. The sequenced material came from axillary lymph node tissue. The clonotype was recovered from a female donor with breast cancer. Some clones in this sample may be carry-over from other donors' samples. V is TRBV20-1 and J is TRBJ2-2, with 14 bases identical to TRBD2. DNA of the CDR3: TGCAGTGCTTCCGGGACTAGCGGGAGCCGCACCGGGGAGCTGTTTTTT. Translated: CSASGTSGSRTGELFF.